Shown below are 20 T cell receptor beta chains from a single sample sequenced in a study of CD8 T cells in Susac syndrome. RNA, at about 0.5 to 1 ug, was reverse transcribed with random hexamers. TCRdb fed the immunoSEQ multiplex PCR reads into MiXCR, producing one record per CDR3 protein. The profile shows approximately 120,000 distinct CDR3 sequences, around 91% of them singletons. The sample comprised CD8+ T cells from PBMCs. The receptors come from a human donor with multiple sclerosis.

The chain couples TRBV27 to TRBJ2-1, with a weak D call TRBD2 (6 bases). V was shortened by 5 bases and J by 3 bases, with 14 bases between the two germline ends. Germline V gives CDR1 MNHEY, CDR2 SMNVEV (reference sequence). This CDR3 has 15 residues. CDR3 sequence (DNA): TGTGCCAGCAGTCTACGGACTAACCTCTACAATGAGCAGTTCTTC. Its translation is CASSLRTNLYNEQFF.

This clonotype appeared once. V and J are TRBV7-9 and TRBJ2-1; 13 nucleotides line up with TRBD2. The V and J ends lost 5 bases and 3 bases, in that order; junction bases with no gene match: 10. This CDR3 has 18 amino acids. Germline V CDR1 and CDR2: SEHNR, FQNEAQ (reference sequence). CDR3 sequence reads: CASSPGTSGIRHYNEQFF. As DNA, the CDR3 is TGTGCCAGCAGCCCCGGGACTAGCGGGATCCGGCACTACAATGAGCAGTTCTTC.

The CDR3 protein is CASNQVGAEDEQFF. The CDR3 DNA reads as TGTGCCAGCAACCAGGTCGGGGCGGAGGATGAGCAGTTCTTC. This rearrangement joins TRBV28 to TRBJ2-1; D may be TRBD1 or TRBD2 (5 bases each). Germline V gives CDR1 MDHEN, CDR2 SYDVKM. With 7 bases removed from V and 8 bases from J, the gap between germline ends came to 18 bases. This CDR3 spans 14 amino acids.

V is TRBV5-1 and J is TRBJ1-6; no clear D. This CDR3 has 15 amino acids. V was pared by 0 bases and J by 7 bases, with 11 bases between. Per germline, CDR1 SGHRS and CDR2 YFSETQ. The chain's CDR3 is CASSLGWQENSPLHF. As DNA, the CDR3 is TGCGCCAGCAGCTTGGGCTGGCAGGAGAATTCACCCCTCCACTTT.

The chain joins TRBV27 to TRBJ2-2, with D uncertain. This CDR3 spans 11 amino acids. V dropped 9 bases and J dropped 7 bases, with 9 bases sitting between them. CDR1 is MNHEY and CDR2 is SMNVEV in the germline V gene (reference sequence). The CDR3 spells CASWAGGELFF. CDR3 in DNA: TGTGCCAGTTGGGCCGGCGGGGAGCTGTTTTTT.

The gene calls are TRBV6-5 and TRBJ2-3; D is perhaps TRBD1 or TRBD2 (5 bases each). The V gene's germline CDR1 is MNHEY and CDR2 SVGAGI. Trimming took 2 bases from V and 3 from J, leaving 12 bases between them. The CDR3 spans 15 residues. The CDR3 nucleotides are TGTGCCAGCAGTTACCTTCAGGGACCTACAGATACGCAGTATTTT. Translating it yields CASSYLQGPTDTQYF.

DNA for the CDR3: TGTGCCAGCAGCTTCCCGGGGCCCCAAGAGACCCAGTACTTC. Amino acid sequence: CASSFPGPQETQYF. The chain links TRBV11-2 to TRBJ2-5; D tentatively fits TRBD1 or TRBD2 (5 bases each). CDR1 is SGHAT, CDR2 FQNNGV, per germline. This CDR3 has 14 amino acids. The V gene lost 3 bases and the J gene lost 1 base, with 9 bases spanning the gap.

This clonotype occurred once. This sequence joins TRBV12-5 and TRBJ1-1, with D unresolved. V shed 1 base and J shed 6 bases, with 6 bases lying between them. This CDR3 has 12 amino acids. Germline lookup yields CDR1 LGHNT and CDR2 FRNRAP. The CDR3 region is CASGLGTAEAFF. DNA for the CDR3: TGTGCTAGTGGTTTGGGTACCGCTGAAGCTTTCTTT.

This chain joins TRBV27 and TRBJ2-7, with TRBD1 identical over 8 bases. V shed 3 bases and J 4 bases; nucleotides not matched to a gene: 5. This CDR3 is 14 amino acids long. Germline CDR1 and CDR2: MNHEY and SMNVEV (reference sequence). The CDR3 here is CASSFYGTGYEQYF. The CDR3 nucleotides read TGTGCCAGCAGTTTTTACGGGACAGGATACGAGCAGTACTTC.

This clonotype was observed a single time. The rearrangement uses TRBV7-7 and TRBJ2-1, with D tentatively TRBD2 (6 bases). V lost 5 bases to trimming and J lost 7 bases, with 12 bases between them. CDR1 and CDR2 (germline): SSHAT, FNYEAQ (reference sequence). The CDR3 length is 13 residues. Here the CDR3 DNA reads TGTGCCAGCAGCCGGGGACTTTTTAATGAGCAGTTCTTC. This translates into CASSRGLFNEQFF. The variable domain in full, completed from reference TRBV7-7 and TRBJ2-1, reads GAGVSQSPRYKVTKRGQDVTLRCDPISSHATLYWYQQALGQGPEFLTYFNYEAQPDKSGLPSDRFSAERPEGSISTLTIQRTEQRDSAMYRCASSRGLFNEQFFGPGTRLTVL.

This clonotype has a single count. V is TRBV19 and J is TRBJ2-7, with TRBD1 matching 7 bases. The CDR3 is 12 residues long. V lost 6 bases and J lost 7; bases outside the gene matches: 6. Germline V gene data show CDR1 as LNHDA and CDR2 as SQIVND (reference sequence). DNA of the CDR3: TGTGCCAGTAGCACACAGGGGTTGGAGCAGTACTTC. Amino acids: CASSTQGLEQYF.

This clonotype appeared once. The V call is TRBV7-6, the J call TRBJ1-2, with D possibly matching TRBD1 (5 bases). Germline assignment: CDR1 SGHVS and CDR2 FNYEAQ. V dropped 2 bases and J dropped 5 bases, with 15 bases sitting between them. The CDR3 runs 15 residues. The CDR3 loop is CASSLTLSGTYGYTF. DNA for the CDR3: TGTGCCAGCAGCTTAACGCTCTCCGGGACGTATGGCTACACCTTC.

The chain recombines TRBV5-1 with TRBJ2-5; no firm D call. The CDR3 sequence is 15 residues long. Trimming removed 2 bases from V and 5 bases from J, with 16 bases in between. CDR1 SGHRS and CDR2 YFSETQ come from the germline V gene. DNA of the CDR3: TGCGCCAGCAGCTTTTACGCGCCGACGAGGGAGACCCAGTACTTC. Protein sequence: CASSFYAPTRETQYF.

CDR3 protein: CASSISGQGYEQYF. CDR3 bases: TGTGCCAGTAGTATATCTGGGCAGGGCTACGAGCAGTACTTC. This chain uses TRBV19 with TRBJ2-7; weak D call: TRBD1 (5 bases). The CDR3 is made up of 14 amino acids. Germline V gene sequence: CDR1 LNHDA, CDR2 SQIVND (reference sequence). The V end lost 2 bases, the J end lost 3 bases, and 11 bases lay between the germline ends.

This chain joins TRBV29-1 and TRBJ2-1; 8 bases are a match to TRBD2. With V trimmed by 7 bases and J by 3 bases, 8 bases remained unmatched. Germline values: CDR1 SQVTM, CDR2 ANQGSEA. CDR3 size: 14 residues. CDR3 sequence reads: CSGVGLGDYNEQFF. The CDR3 nucleotides are TGCAGCGGGGTGGGACTAGGGGACTACAATGAGCAGTTCTTC.

The chain is built from TRBV14 and TRBJ2-7; no reliable D call. The germline V gene encodes CDR1 SGHDN and CDR2 FVKESK. This CDR3 region has 12 residues. The V end lost 0 bases, the J end lost 7 bases, and 7 bases lay between the germline ends. The CDR3 reads CASSQDWQEQYF. DNA for the CDR3: TGTGCCAGCAGCCAAGATTGGCAAGAGCAGTACTTC.

The chain has TRBV20-1 and TRBJ1-5; 7 nucleotides match TRBD1. This CDR3 region has 16 residues. Germline CDR1 and CDR2: DFQATT and SNEGSKA (reference sequence). The V and J ends lost 6 bases and 5 bases, in that order; junction bases with no gene match: 16. CDR3 residues: CSAPTGIIEGDQPQHF. The CDR3, as DNA: TGCAGTGCGCCGACAGGGATAATAGAAGGGGATCAGCCCCAGCATTTT.

The CDR3 spells CASSLELEADTQYF. The CDR3 DNA reads TGTGCCAGCAGCTTGGAACTAGAAGCAGATACGCAGTATTTT. The V call is TRBV5-4, the J call TRBJ2-3, with D perhaps matching TRBD2 (5 bases). The CDR3 loop spans 14 amino acids. V was shortened by 0 bases and J by 4 bases, with 9 bases between the two germline ends. Germline values: CDR1 SGHNT, CDR2 YYREEE (reference sequence).

The V call is TRBV5-1, the J call TRBJ1-5; no clear D. The germline gives CDR1 SGHRS, CDR2 YFSETQ. The CDR3 has 13 residues. Trimming cost V 0 bases and J 3 bases, with 4 bases left between them. CDR3 protein: CASSLGFNQPQHF. The DNA for the CDR3 is TGCGCCAGCAGCTTGGGGTTCAATCAGCCCCAGCATTTT.

This clonotype was found once. The rearrangement uses TRBV7-9 and TRBJ2-2; D possibly corresponds to TRBD1 (6 bases). CDR1 SEHNR and CDR2 FQNEAQ come from the germline V gene (reference sequence). Trimming left V 1 base short and J 7 bases short, with 16 bases between. The CDR3 sequence is 16 residues long. In DNA, the CDR3 is TGTGCCAGCAGCTTAGTAGAGTCGACAGGCAGCGGGGAGCTGTTTTTT. Its translation: CASSLVESTGSGELFF.